Following are 5 T cell receptor beta chains from one sample sequenced in a study of T cell responses to AZD1222 COVID-19 vaccine. This table comes from immunoSEQ multiplex PCR, and its TCRdb copy is limited to in-frame clones, with some not included. Altogether 100,000 or so clones are present, approximately 88% being singletons, with the ten largest covering approximately 17%. The sequencing used peripheral blood, collected on day 0 of AZD1222 vaccination. The source is an adult in good health.

V is TRBV7-9 and J is TRBJ1-1; 7 bases line up with TRBD1. The CDR3 contains 16 residues. Germline CDR1 is SEHNR and CDR2 is FQNEAQ (reference sequence). The V segment lost 5 bases and the J segment 5 bases; nucleotides outside the gene matches: 14. This chain's CDR3 is CASSGDSRMWDTEAFF. In DNA form, the CDR3 reads TGTGCCAGCAGCGGGGACAGCCGGATGTGGGATACTGAAGCTTTCTTT.

The chain employs TRBV12-5 and TRBJ1-2; D gene ambiguous. Per the germline V gene, CDR1 is LGHNT and CDR2 is FRNRAP. The CDR3 is made up of 15 amino acids. Trimming removed 2 bases from V and 2 bases from J, with 12 bases in between. As DNA, the CDR3 is TGTGCTAGTGGTTTGCAGTCCGGGTTCAACTATGGCTACACCTTC. This encodes CASGLQSGFNYGYTF.

V usage is TRBV7-2 and J usage is TRBJ2-7; weak D call: TRBD1 (6 bases). Germline-derived CDR1 and CDR2 are SGHTA and FQGNSA. The CDR3 loop spans 15 amino acids. V lost 6 bases and J 4 bases, leaving 19 bases between the germline ends. Written as DNA, the CDR3 is TGTGCCAGCAGTCGCTACAGGGTAACGAATTACGAGCAGTACTTC. Its protein is CASSRYRVTNYEQYF. Based on the CDR3 plus reference TRBV7-2 and TRBJ2-7, the full variable domain is GAGVSQSPSNKVTEKGKDVELRCDPISGHTALYWYRQSLGQGLEFLIYFQGNSAPDKSGLPSDRFSAERTGGSVSTLTIQRTQQEDSAVYLCASSRYRVTNYEQYFGPGTRLTVT.

This sequence joins TRBV29-1 and TRBJ2-1; tentatively, D is TRBD2 (5 bases). CDR1 SQVTM and CDR2 ANQGSEA come from the germline V gene. V was shortened by 1 base and J by 2 bases, with 15 bases between the two germline ends. This CDR3 region has 16 residues. The CDR3 here is CSVEAMEVEAYNEQFF. The CDR3 nucleotides are TGCAGCGTTGAAGCCATGGAGGTGGAGGCCTACAATGAGCAGTTCTTC.

The rearrangement links TRBV28 to TRBJ1-5; weak D call: TRBD1 (6 bases). The V gene's germline CDR1 is MDHEN and CDR2 SYDVKM. Trimming cost V 6 bases and J 7 bases, with 19 bases left between them. This CDR3 is built from 15 residues. CDR3 residues: CASRSPSGERQPQHF. The CDR3 nucleotides are TGTGCCAGCAGGAGCCCCTCAGGGGAAAGGCAGCCCCAGCATTTT. Filled out from reference TRBV28 and TRBJ1-5, the complete variable domain reads DVKVTQSSRYLVKRTGEKVFLECVQDMDHENMFWYRQDPGLGLRLIYFSYDVKMKEKGDIPEGYSVSREKKERFSLILESASTNQTSMYLCASRSPSGERQPQHFGDGTRLSIL.